This passage covers 26 T cell receptor beta chains from one sample sequenced in a study of OX40 agonist ivuxolimab in advanced cancers. TCRdb's copy holds only in-frame clones and misses some; the assay was immunoSEQ multiplex PCR. The sample contains tens of thousands of clones, roughly nine tenths of which appear only once. The sequencing here drew on CD4+ or CD8+ T cells sorted from blood, taken in a trial of the OX40 agonist ivuxolimab. Every receptor here comes from an adult with an advanced solid tumor such as melanoma, head and neck, liver or kidney cancer.

The V call is TRBV4-1, the J call TRBJ2-2; 7 bases match TRBD1. The length of the CDR3 is 15 residues. Trimming took 4 bases from V and 6 from J; bases not matched to a gene: 8. CDR1 MGHRA and CDR2 YSYEKL come from the germline V gene. The CDR3 loop is CASSLYRDSPGELFF. As DNA, the CDR3 is TGCGCCAGCAGCCTGTACCGGGACAGTCCCGGGGAGCTGTTTTTT.

The gene calls are TRBV7-9 and TRBJ1-1; D is perhaps TRBD1 (5 bases). Deletions cut 3 bases from V and 6 bases from J, with 8 bases between. CDR1 is SEHNR, CDR2 FQNEAQ, per germline (reference sequence). The CDR3 is 12 residues long. CDR3 in amino acids: CASSFSGPEAFF. CDR3 coding DNA: TGTGCCAGCAGCTTTTCGGGACCTGAAGCTTTCTTT.

The chain joins TRBV2 to TRBJ2-7, with D uncertain. Trimming stripped 2 bases from V and 3 bases from J, with 8 bases between. Germline CDR1 is SNHLY and CDR2 is FYNNEI. CDR3 length: 13 amino acids. This CDR3 is CASSERTYYEQYV. CDR3 coding DNA: TGTGCCAGCAGTGAAAGAACATACTACGAGCAGTACGTC.

The chain employs TRBV4-1 and TRBJ2-7, with D possibly matching TRBD2 (5 bases). This CDR3 spans 16 amino acids. V was shortened by 4 bases and J by 4 bases, with 20 bases between the two germline ends. The germline V gene encodes CDR1 MGHRA and CDR2 YSYEKL. In nucleotides, the CDR3 is TGCGCCAGCAGCCTCGGACCGTCAGTTGGGAGATACGAGCAGTACTTC. Protein product: CASSLGPSVGRYEQYF.

The CDR3 DNA sequence: TGTGCCAGCAGTTTATCGGTGGCCCCGTACAATGAGCAGTTCTTC. This encodes CASSLSVAPYNEQFF. V usage is TRBV27 and J usage is TRBJ2-1; D is unclear. CDR3 length: 15 residues. Trimming took off 0 bases at V and 4 bases at J, with 10 bases between the two ends. Germline V CDR1 and CDR2: MNHEY, SMNVEV (reference sequence).

The J gene is TRBJ2-2, the V gene TRBV9; 7 nucleotides line up with TRBD2. J was trimmed by 4 bases and V by 4 bases; bases with no gene match: 16. The CDR3 length is 18 residues. Per germline, CDR1 SGDLS and CDR2 YYNGEE. CDR3 region: CASSSNPKRLALTGELFF. For the CDR3, the DNA is TGTGCCAGCAGCTCAAATCCGAAGCGACTAGCTCTCACCGGGGAGCTGTTTTTT.

The chain has TRBV30 and TRBJ1-2, with D possibly being TRBD1 (5 bases). CDR1 GTSNPN and CDR2 SVGIG come from the germline V gene (reference sequence). This CDR3 spans 14 amino acids. V lost 0 bases to trimming and J lost 8 bases, with 16 bases between them. The CDR3 nucleotides read TGTGCCTGGAGTGTAGGGGCAGGCGCTCGGGGCTACACCTTC. It yields the protein CAWSVGAGARGYTF.

This clone was detected once. V and J are TRBV5-1 and TRBJ2-7; D unclear. Deletions cut 2 bases from V and 2 bases from J, with 14 bases between. Germline V gene sequence: CDR1 SGHRS, CDR2 YFSETQ. The CDR3 contains 15 residues. The CDR3 protein is CASSFTSAETYEQYF. For the CDR3, the DNA is TGCGCCAGCAGCTTTACGTCGGCGGAAACCTACGAGCAGTACTTC.

The chain combines TRBV27 with TRBJ2-7; the match to TRBD2 covers 7 bases. Germline V lookup: CDR1 MNHEY, CDR2 SMNVEV (reference sequence). CDR3 length: 13 residues. The junction had 9 bases not matched to a gene; V was cut back by 7 bases and J by 6 bases. The CDR3 spells CASTGEGRLEQYF. The CDR3 bases are TGTGCCAGCACTGGGGAGGGCCGTCTCGAGCAGTACTTC.

V and J are TRBV12-5 and TRBJ2-5; 8 positions agree with TRBD2. CDR3 size: 17 residues. Per the germline V gene, CDR1 is LGHNT and CDR2 is FRNRAP. Trimming removed 5 bases from V and 1 base from J; junction bases left unmatched: 12. The CDR3 protein is CASGQGPGLGGQETQYF. Here the CDR3 DNA reads TGTGCTAGTGGTCAGGGCCCGGGACTAGGGGGCCAAGAGACCCAGTACTTC.

This chain links TRBV5-4 with TRBJ2-7; 8 bases match TRBD2. Losses at the gene ends were 5 bases for V and 5 bases for J; bases not matched to a gene: 6. Germline CDR1 is SGHNT and CDR2 is YYREEE (reference sequence). The CDR3 is made up of 13 amino acids. The CDR3 DNA reads as TGTGCCAGCAGACGGGAGGGCCCCGACGAGCAGTACTTC. It specifies CASRREGPDEQYF.

The chain links TRBV4-1 to TRBJ2-2, with a tentative D call TRBD2 (6 bases). V was cut by 1 base and J by 3 bases, with 9 bases left in between. CDR1 and CDR2 (germline): MGHRA, YSYEKL. The CDR3 length is 15 residues. The CDR3 DNA is TGCGCCAGCAGCCAAGTGGCGGGATACACCGGGGAGCTGTTTTTT. Translation gives CASSQVAGYTGELFF.

The gene calls are TRBV5-1 and TRBJ1-1; a weak D match, TRBD1 (6 bases). The germline V gene encodes CDR1 SGHRS and CDR2 YFSETQ. CDR3 length: 15 residues. Trimming left V 4 bases short and J 0 bases short, with 13 bases between. CDR3 nucleotides: TGCGCCAGCAGCGATCCCGGGACACTGAACACTGAAGCTTTCTTT. Its protein product is CASSDPGTLNTEAFF.

This clone appeared a single time. The chain combines TRBV2 with TRBJ2-1; 13 bases are shared with TRBD2. There are 15 residues in the CDR3. CDR1 and CDR2 from the germline V gene are SNHLY and FYNNEI. Trimming cost V 5 bases and J 6 bases; bases outside gene matches: 4. CDR3 region: CASSILAGGGNEQFF. The CDR3 DNA is TGTGCCAGCAGTATACTAGCGGGAGGGGGCAATGAGCAGTTCTTC.

This sequence joins TRBV19 and TRBJ1-1, with a weak D call TRBD1 (5 bases). From germline, CDR1 is LNHDA and CDR2 SQIVND (reference sequence). The V gene lost 9 bases and the J gene lost 5 bases, with 13 bases spanning the gap. The CDR3 totals 12 residues. The CDR3 spells CASTDTTTEAFF. In DNA form, the CDR3 reads TGTGCCAGCACGGACACAACAACTGAAGCTTTCTTT. The entire variable domain, with the rest obtained from reference TRBV19 and TRBJ1-1, is as follows: DGGITQSPKYLFRKEGQNVTLSCEQNLNHDAMYWYRQDPGQGLRLIYYSQIVNDFQKGDIAEGYSVSREKKESFPLTVTSAQKNPTAFYLCASTDTTTEAFFGQGTRLTVV.

The V call is TRBV7-6, the J call TRBJ2-7; D is perhaps TRBD2 (6 bases). This CDR3 has 21 amino acids. V was clipped by 2 bases and J by 1 base, with 30 bases between them. Germline V gene data show CDR1 as SGHVS and CDR2 as FNYEAQ. This CDR3 reads CASSLLILGPDGTGKSYEQYV. CDR3 nucleotide sequence: TGTGCCAGCAGCTTATTAATTTTGGGGCCCGACGGGACTGGAAAGTCCTACGAGCAGTACGTC.

Notes on this clone: Within the sample, other DNA sequences also encode this same CDR3. The chain has TRBV7-3 and TRBJ1-3; D gene unclear. The CDR3 has 15 amino acids. Germline CDR1 SGHTA, CDR2 FQGTGA. The V and J ends lost 2 bases and 3 bases respectively, with 11 bases between them. CDR3 in DNA: TGTGCCAGCAGCTTATCAGGAGGATATGGAAACACCATATATTTT. Protein: CASSLSGGYGNTIYF.

The CDR3 reads CASSTYNVENEQFF. CDR3 sequence (DNA): TGTGCCAGCAGCACGTACAACGTTGAGAATGAGCAGTTCTTC. The chain has TRBV11-2 and TRBJ2-1; unclear D gene. The length of the CDR3 is 14 residues. Germline assignment: CDR1 SGHAT and CDR2 FQNNGV. V was shortened by 5 bases and J by 7 bases, with 15 bases between the two germline ends.

The chain recombines TRBV11-2 with TRBJ2-7; tentative D call: TRBD1 (5 bases). V was shortened by 1 base and J by 2 bases, with 9 bases between the two germline ends. Per germline, CDR1 SGHAT and CDR2 FQNNGV. This CDR3 contains 14 residues. The CDR3 is CASSLGPTAYEQYV. CDR3 in DNA: TGTGCCAGCAGCTTAGGCCCGACAGCCTACGAGCAGTACGTC.

The J gene is TRBJ2-1, the V gene TRBV5-8; D perhaps matches TRBD1 (5 bases). Deletions cut 3 bases from V and 12 bases from J, with 10 bases between. Per germline, CDR1 SGHTS and CDR2 YDEGEE. CDR3 size: 11 residues. The CDR3 sequence: CASSYGHLQFF. CDR3 DNA: TGTGCCAGCAGCTACGGACACTTGCAGTTCTTC. The variable domain in full, completed from reference TRBV5-8 and TRBJ2-1, reads EAGVTQSPTHLIKTRGQQATLRCSPISGHTSVYWYQQALGLGLQFLLWYDEGEERNRGNFPPRFSGRQFPNYSSELNVNALELEDSALYLCASSYGHLQFFGPGTRLTVL.

The V and J genes are TRBV11-3 and TRBJ1-1; TRBD1 might be the D (5 bases). Germline CDR1 and CDR2: SGHNT and YENEEA. Trimming left V 2 bases short and J 4 bases short, with 11 bases between. The CDR3 runs to 14 residues. CDR3 amino acids: CASSLFGQGTEAFF. The CDR3 nucleotides read TGTGCCAGCAGCTTATTTGGCCAGGGCACTGAAGCTTTCTTT.

V is TRBV30 and J is TRBJ2-5; 7 nucleotides line up with TRBD2. The J call may be wrong; the DNA end is better matched by TRBJ2-7. Germline V lookup: CDR1 GTSNPN, CDR2 SVGIG (reference sequence). This CDR3 has 15 residues. CDR3 DNA: TGTGCCTGGAGTGTCCAAGGACTAGTAACCGACGAGCAGTACTTC. Translating it yields CAWSVQGLVTDEQYF.

The gene calls are TRBV11-2 and TRBJ1-1; maybe TRBD1 (6 bases). Trimming removed 3 bases from V and 0 bases from J, with 11 bases in between. Germline assignment: CDR1 SGHAT and CDR2 FQNNGV. The CDR3 length is 15 residues. In DNA, the CDR3 is TGTGCCAGCAGCTTCTCGACAGGACTGAACACTGAAGCTTTCTTT. This codes for CASSFSTGLNTEAFF. The full variable domain, rest sourced from reference TRBV11-2 and TRBJ1-1, is EAGVAQSPRYKIIEKRQSVAFWCNPISGHATLYWYQQILGQGPKLLIQFQNNGVVDDSQLPKDRFSAERLKGVDSTLKIQPAKLEDSAVYLCASSFSTGLNTEAFFGQGTRLTVV.

The chain combines TRBV15 with TRBJ2-4; 7 positions match TRBD1. Unmatched junction bases numbered 12, after V lost 6 bases and J lost 1 base. Germline V CDR1 and CDR2: LNHNV, YYDKDF (reference sequence). This CDR3 spans 17 amino acids. DNA for the CDR3: TGTGCCACCAGTCTAGATAACAGGGGTTTGGCCAAAAACATTCAGTACTTC. Its translation is CATSLDNRGLAKNIQYF.

CDR3 DNA: TGTGCCAGCAGCAAACGACATATAACAGATAACACTGAAGCTTTCTTT. It is translated as CASSKRHITDNTEAFF. The V gene is TRBV9, the J gene TRBJ1-1; D ambiguous. V gave up 4 bases and J gave up 2 bases, with 18 bases separating them. Germline V gene lookup returns CDR1 SGDLS and CDR2 YYNGEE. The CDR3 sequence is 16 residues long.

The chain carries TRBV4-1 and TRBJ2-1; D might be TRBD1 (6 bases). V dropped 1 base and J dropped 8 bases, with 12 bases sitting between them. In germline, CDR1 is MGHRA, CDR2 YSYEKL. This CDR3 is built from 14 residues. The CDR3 reads CASSQGRGWYEQFF. CDR3 bases: TGCGCCAGCAGCCAAGGCAGGGGTTGGTATGAGCAGTTCTTC.